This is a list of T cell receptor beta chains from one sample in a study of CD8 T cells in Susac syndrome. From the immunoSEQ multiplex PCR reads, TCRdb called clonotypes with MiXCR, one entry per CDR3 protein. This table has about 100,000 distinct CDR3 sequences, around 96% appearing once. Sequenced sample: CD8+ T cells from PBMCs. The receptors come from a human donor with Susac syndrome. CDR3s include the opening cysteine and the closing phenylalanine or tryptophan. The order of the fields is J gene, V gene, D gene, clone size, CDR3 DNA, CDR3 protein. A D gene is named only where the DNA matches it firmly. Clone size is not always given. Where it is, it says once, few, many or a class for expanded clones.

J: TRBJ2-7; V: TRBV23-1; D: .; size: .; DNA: TGCGCCAGCAGTCAATCAGGCCAGTACTACGAGCAGTACTTC; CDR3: CASSQSGQYYEQYF
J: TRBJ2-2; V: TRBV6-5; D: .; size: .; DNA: TGTGCCAGCAGCCTCGGGACGTCCGGGGCCGGGGAGCTGTTTTTT; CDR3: CASSLGTSGAGELFF
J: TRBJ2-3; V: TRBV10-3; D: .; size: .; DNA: TGTGCCATCAGTGAGTCGGCAGATACGCAGTATTTT; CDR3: CAISESADTQYF
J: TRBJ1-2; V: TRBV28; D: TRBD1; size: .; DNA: TGTGCCAGCCGACCCCCAGGGGGTTACTATGGCTACACCTTC; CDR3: CASRPPGGYYGYTF
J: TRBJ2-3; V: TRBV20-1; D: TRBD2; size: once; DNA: TGCAGTGCTACCCTTAGCGGGGGCCGCACAGATACGCAGTATTTT; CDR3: CSATLSGGRTDTQYF
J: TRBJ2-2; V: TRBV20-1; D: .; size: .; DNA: TGCAGTGCTAGAGGTAGCGCTGCGAACACCGGGGAGCTGTTTTTT; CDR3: CSARGSAANTGELFF
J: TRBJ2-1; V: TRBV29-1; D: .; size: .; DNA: TGCAGCTTCCGAAAGGTTTACAATGAGCAGTTCTTC; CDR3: CSFRKVYNEQFF
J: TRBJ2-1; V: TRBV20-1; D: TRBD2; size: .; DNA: TGCAGTGCTAGTTACAGCGGACTAGCCCACAATGAGCAGTTCTTC; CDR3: CSASYSGLAHNEQFF
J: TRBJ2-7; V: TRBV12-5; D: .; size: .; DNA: TGTGCTAGTGGTCCGCTCCACTACGAGCAGTACTTC; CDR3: CASGPLHYEQYF
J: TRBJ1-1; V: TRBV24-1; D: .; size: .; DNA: TGTGCCACCAGTCCCAAGGGGACCTACTCCTACACTGAAGCTTTCTTT; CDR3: CATSPKGTYSYTEAFF
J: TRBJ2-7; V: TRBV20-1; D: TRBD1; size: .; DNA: TGCAGTGGTACGGGACAGAGCTACGAGCAGTACTTC; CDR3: CSGTGQSYEQYF
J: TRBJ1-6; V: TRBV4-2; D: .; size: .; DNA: TGTGCCAGCAGCCAACCTGGCAGGGTGGATTCACCCCTCCACTTT; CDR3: CASSQPGRVDSPLHF
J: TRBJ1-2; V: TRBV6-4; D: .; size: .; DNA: TGTGCCAGCAGACCAGACGGAGGACTATCAAACTATGGCTACACCTTC; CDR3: CASRPDGGLSNYGYTF
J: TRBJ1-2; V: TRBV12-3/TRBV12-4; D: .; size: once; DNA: TGTGCCAGCAGTTTCTATCCACAGGAGGTGGGGACGTCCTACACCTTC; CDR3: CASSFYPQEVGTSYTF
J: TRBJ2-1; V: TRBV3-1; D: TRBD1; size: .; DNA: TGTGCCAGCAGCCACCGGACAGGGGGCACTGAGCAGTTCTTC; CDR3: CASSHRTGGTEQFF
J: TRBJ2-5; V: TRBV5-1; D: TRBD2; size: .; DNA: TGCGCCAGCAGGTTCGGGACTAGCGGGCAAGAGACCCAGTACTTC; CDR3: CASRFGTSGQETQYF
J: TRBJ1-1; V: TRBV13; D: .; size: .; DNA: TGTGCCTCCGAACCCCGGCCAGAGAACACTGAAGCTTTCTTT; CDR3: CASEPRPENTEAFF
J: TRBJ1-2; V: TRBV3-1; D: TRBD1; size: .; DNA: TGTGCCAGCAGCCAAGATCACAGGGGGGTCTATGGCTACACCTTC; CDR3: CASSQDHRGVYGYTF
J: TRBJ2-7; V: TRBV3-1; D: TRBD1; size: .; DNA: TGTGCCAGCAGCCAAGATGGGACAGGGAACGGCTACGAGCAGTACTTC; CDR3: CASSQDGTGNGYEQYF
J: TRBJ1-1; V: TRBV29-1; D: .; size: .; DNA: TGCAGCGTTGTGGATCAGGGCCTTAACACTGAAGCTTTCTTT; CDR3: CSVVDQGLNTEAFF
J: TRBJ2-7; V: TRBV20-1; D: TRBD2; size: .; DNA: TGCAGTGCTCGGAGCGGGGGCTTAAACTACGAGCAGTACTTC; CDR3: CSARSGGLNYEQYF
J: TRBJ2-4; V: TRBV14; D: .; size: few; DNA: TGTGCCAGCAGTCCCGGGGAAAACATTCAGTACTTC; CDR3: CASSPGENIQYF